These 2 T cell receptor beta chains were all obtained from the same sample, sequenced in a study of regulatory T cells in long-lasting Graves disease. Time point meaning: newly diagnosed GD, antithyroid drugs for less than 3 months. The TCR library was made from RNA that had been extracted from PBMCs in TRIzol. HTBI primers from iRepertoire and Arm-PCR of CDR3 regions yielded the TCR beta libraries. MiXCR, applied by TCRdb to the multiplex PCR reads, yields one record per CDR3 protein. The table includes 560,000 or so distinct CDR3 sequences, about 16% detected once. The same sample was also used in a study of T cells in Graves' hyperthyroidism and ophthalmopathy.

The sequences come from peripheral blood mononuclear cells (PBMCs), collected at new diagnosis, from a patient treated with antithyroid drugs. These receptor sequences come from a man younger than 30 with Graves disease.

This clonotype was counted a few times. The V and J genes are TRBV2 and TRBJ2-7; unclear D gene. The CDR3 contains 14 residues. Germline lookup yields CDR1 SNHLY and CDR2 FYNNEI. V shed 3 bases and J shed 0 bases, with 9 bases lying between them. The CDR3 spells CASSDATASYEQYF. For the CDR3, the DNA is TGTGCCAGCAGTGACGCCACAGCCTCCTACGAGCAGTACTTC. Together with reference TRBV2 and TRBJ2-7, the CDR3 gives the full variable domain: EPEVTQTPSHQVTQMGQEVILRCVPISNHLYFYWYRQILGQKVEFLVSFYNNEISEKSEIFDDQFSVERPDGSNFTLKIRSTKLEDSAMYFCASSDATASYEQYFGPGTRLTVT.

This clonotype was detected many times. This chain uses TRBV4-1 with TRBJ2-3; D is ambiguous. The CDR3 spans 14 residues. Trimming shortened V by 2 bases and J by 4 bases, and 10 bases separated the two germline ends. Germline CDR1 is MGHRA and CDR2 is YSYEKL. CDR3 DNA: TGCGCCAGCAGCCAACCTCGCGTCGCAGATACGCAGTATTTT. This sequence encodes CASSQPRVADTQYF.